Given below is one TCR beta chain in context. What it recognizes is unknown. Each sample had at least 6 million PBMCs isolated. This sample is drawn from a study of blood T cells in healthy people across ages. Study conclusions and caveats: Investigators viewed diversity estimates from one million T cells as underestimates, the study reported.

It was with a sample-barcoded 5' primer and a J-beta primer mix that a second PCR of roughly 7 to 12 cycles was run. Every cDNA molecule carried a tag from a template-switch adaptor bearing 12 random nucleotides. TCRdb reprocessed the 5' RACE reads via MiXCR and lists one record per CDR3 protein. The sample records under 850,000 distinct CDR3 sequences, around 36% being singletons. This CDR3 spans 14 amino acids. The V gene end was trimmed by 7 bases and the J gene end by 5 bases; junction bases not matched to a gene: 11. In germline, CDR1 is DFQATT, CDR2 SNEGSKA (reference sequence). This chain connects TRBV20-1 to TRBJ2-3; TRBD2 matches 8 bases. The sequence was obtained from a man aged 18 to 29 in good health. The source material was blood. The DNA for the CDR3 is TGCAGTGGGCTGGCGGGGGGCGCCGTAGATACGCAGTATTTT. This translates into CSGLAGGAVDTQYF.